The clone carrying this T cell receptor beta chain was counted a few times. This sample is drawn from a study of human T cells and chemical hapten exposure. TCRdb re-called the RACE reads with MiXCR, one entry per CDR3 protein. The sample holds around 350,000 distinct CDR3 sequences; around 5.5% are singletons and the top ten take more than 8%. Time point specified: pre-sensitization, week 0. Treatment here: therapeutic diphenylcyclopropenone sensitization with weekly scalp DPC. Per germline, CDR1 MNHEY and CDR2 SMNVEV (reference sequence). J was trimmed by 8 bases and V by 5 bases; bases with no gene match: 8. The CDR3 contains 13 residues.

The chain recombines TRBV27 with TRBJ1-2; 7 bases are a match to TRBD1. The sequence was obtained from a woman under 30 with alopecia areata. Some clones in this sample may be carry-over from other donors' samples. The specimen was whole blood, collected in connection with sensitization to the hapten diphenylcyclopropenone (DPC). In DNA, the CDR3 is TGTGCCAGCAGTCTGGGACAGTTTCGCGGCTACACCTTC. This gives the protein CASSLGQFRGYTF.